This TCR beta chain is from a study of OX40 agonist ivuxolimab in advanced cancers. On the study more broadly: From about 23 to 85 years was the age range, with a mean of approximately 63 years, and 65% to 90% were male. Prior anti-PD-1, anti-PD-L1 or anti-CTLA-4 therapy did not bar entry, and 40% to 45% had some.

Study-wide findings and caveats: Researchers report that CD8+ T cells had, on average, more expanded clones than CD4+.

Any history of autoimmune disease or systemic immunosuppression disqualified patients. Germline V gene data show CDR1 as ENHRY and CDR2 as SYGVKD. The CDR3 runs 15 residues. About this clone: Antigen specificity is unknown. The germline gene is not matched at one end of the junction; a read error may be the cause.

Profiling relied on immunoSEQ multiplex PCR, and the TCRdb table lists in-frame clones only, not all of them. This table holds approximately 90,000 clones, about 87% found once. The chain employs TRBV10-3 and TRBJ1-5; 7 bases map to TRBD1. This clonotype was sampled from an adult with an advanced solid tumor such as melanoma, head and neck, liver or kidney cancer. The source was CD4+ or CD8+ T cells sorted from blood, collected in a trial of the OX40 agonist ivuxolimab. CDR3 residues: CAIRESGQRNQPQHF. DNA for the CDR3: TGTGCCATCAGGGAGTCGGGACAGAGGAATCAGCCCCAGCATTTT.